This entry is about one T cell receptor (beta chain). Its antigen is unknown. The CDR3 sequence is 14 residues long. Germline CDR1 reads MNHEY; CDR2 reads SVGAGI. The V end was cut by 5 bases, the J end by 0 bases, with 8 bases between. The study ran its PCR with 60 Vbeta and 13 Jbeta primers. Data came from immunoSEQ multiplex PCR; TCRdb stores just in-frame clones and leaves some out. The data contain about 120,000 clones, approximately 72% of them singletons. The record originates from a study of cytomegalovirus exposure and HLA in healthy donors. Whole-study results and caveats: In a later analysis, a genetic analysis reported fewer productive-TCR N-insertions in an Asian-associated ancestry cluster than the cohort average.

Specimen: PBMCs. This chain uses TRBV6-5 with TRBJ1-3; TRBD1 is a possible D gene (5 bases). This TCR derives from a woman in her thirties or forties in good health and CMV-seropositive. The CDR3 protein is CASSRTHSGNTIYF. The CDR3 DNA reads TGTGCCAGCAGTCGGACACACTCTGGAAACACCATATATTTT.